These 3 T cell receptor beta chains were all obtained from the same sample, sequenced in a study of regulatory and conventional T cells in RAG deficiency. Profiled with immunoSEQ multiplex PCR; TCRdb holds only in-frame clones, not every one. Here the sample spans about 46,000 clones, 75% to 90% being singletons. Blood CD4+ CD25-low CD127-high conventional T cells supplied the genomic DNA template. These data were likewise used in another study, on regulatory T cells. As reported in that work: The PCR used 52 TRBV and 13 TRBJ primers.

Sequencing was carried out using CD4+ effector T cells sorted from blood. Receptors were obtained from a human donor in good health.

The chain employs TRBV2 and TRBJ1-6, with a possible D match to TRBD1 (5 bases). Trimming took off 6 bases at V and 8 bases at J, with 26 bases between the two ends. This CDR3 has 18 residues. Germline V gives CDR1 SNHLY, CDR2 FYNNEI. The DNA for the CDR3 is TGTGCCAGCAGCGAGTTCATCAAGGGGACCGTAACACATTCACCCCTCCACTTT. Protein sequence: CASSEFIKGTVTHSPLHF.

The chain carries TRBV7-9 and TRBJ2-1; 10 bases line up with TRBD1. Germline V CDR1 and CDR2: SEHNR, FQNEAQ (reference sequence). The junction had 8 bases not matched to a gene; V was cut back by 1 base and J by 2 bases. This CDR3 is built from 18 residues. The CDR3 nucleotides read TGTGCCAGCAGCTTAGTGGGGGCCGGGACAGGGGCCTACAATGAGCAGTTCTTC. Amino acids: CASSLVGAGTGAYNEQFF.

V is TRBV5-1 and J is TRBJ2-7; TRBD2 might be the D (6 bases). CDR3 length: 14 residues. V dropped 0 bases and J dropped 6 bases, with 13 bases sitting between them. Germline V gives CDR1 SGHRS, CDR2 YFSETQ. The CDR3 DNA reads as TGCGCCAGCAGCTTGGAGGCGGGGATCCGCGAGCAGTACTTC. This encodes CASSLEAGIREQYF. Together with reference TRBV5-1 and TRBJ2-7, the CDR3 gives the full variable domain: KAGVTQTPRYLIKTRGQQVTLSCSPISGHRSVSWYQQTPGQGLQFLFEYFSETQRNKGNFPGRFSGRQFSNSRSEMNVSTLELGDSALYLCASSLEAGIREQYFGPGTRLTVT.